Each of the 23 T cell receptor beta chains below was sequenced from the same sample in a study of shared clonotypes between healthy human individuals. The assay was immunoSEQ multiplex PCR, and TCRdb's table has in-frame clones only and misses some. The table lists about 2,500,000 clones, approximately 92% of them singletons. Input material: naive CD4+ T cells sorted from blood. As to subset: CD45RA+ positively selected. These receptors were taken from a man between 18 and 29 years old in good health.

This clone was observed a few times. The chain links TRBV4-2 to TRBJ1-4; D remains ambiguous. The CDR3 has 14 amino acids. Germline assignment: CDR1 LGHNA and CDR2 YNFKEQ. V was trimmed by 0 bases and J by 12 bases, leaving 14 bases between them. CDR3: CASSQDVGVTELFF. CDR3 DNA sequence: TGTGCCAGCAGCCAAGACGTTGGGGTGACGGAACTGTTTTTT.

This clone is a singleton in its sample. V is TRBV27 and J is TRBJ2-3; D perhaps matches TRBD2 (6 bases). V dropped 7 bases and J dropped 4 bases, with 18 bases sitting between them. This CDR3 has 15 amino acids. Germline-derived CDR1 and CDR2 are MNHEY and SMNVEV (reference sequence). Here the CDR3 DNA reads TGTGCCAGCATCCCGGGCCCCTGGAGGGCAGATACGCAGTATTTT. This sequence encodes CASIPGPWRADTQYF.

This clone was detected only once. This chain links TRBV5-4 with TRBJ2-3, with 10 bases fitting TRBD2. The CDR3 is made up of 18 amino acids. Per germline, CDR1 SGHNT and CDR2 YYREEE (reference sequence). Trimming at V came to 0 bases and at J to 0 bases, leaving 7 bases not matched to a gene. The chain's CDR3 is CASSLASGGGASTDTQYF. As DNA, the CDR3 is TGTGCCAGCAGCTTGGCCAGCGGGGGGGGTGCTAGCACAGATACGCAGTATTTT. Full variable domain (outside the CDR3, taken from reference TRBV5-4 and TRBJ2-3): ETGVTQSPTHLIKTRGQQVTLRCSSQSGHNTVSWYQQALGQGPQFIFQYYREEENGRGNFPPRFSGLQFPNYSSELNVNALELDDSALYLCASSLASGGGASTDTQYFGPGTRLTVL.

The chain uses TRBV5-4 and TRBJ1-4, with D hard to call. Germline V gene lookup returns CDR1 SGHNT and CDR2 YYREEE (reference sequence). V lost 3 bases and J 5 bases, leaving 11 bases between the germline ends. The CDR3 runs 14 residues. The chain's CDR3 is CASSSRRVNEKLFF. The CDR3, as DNA: TGTGCCAGCAGCTCCCGGAGGGTCAATGAAAAACTGTTTTTT.

The chain uses TRBV6-6 and TRBJ2-7; TRBD1 matches 8 bases. Germline V gives CDR1 MNHNY, CDR2 SVGAGI (reference sequence). The CDR3 runs to 16 residues. The junction had 11 bases not matched to a gene; V was cut back by 6 bases and J by 1 base. The CDR3 region is CASRDPDRASSYEQYF. The CDR3 DNA reads TGTGCCAGCAGAGACCCGGACAGGGCCTCATCCTACGAGCAGTACTTC.

Notes on this clone: The same CDR3 also results from other DNA sequences found in this sample. J is TRBJ2-2 and V is TRBV7-9; a possible D gene is TRBD2 (6 bases). The length of the CDR3 is 15 residues. The V gene lost 2 bases and the J gene lost 0 bases, with 7 bases spanning the gap. Looked up from germline, CDR1 is SEHNR and CDR2 is FQNEAQ (reference sequence). The CDR3, as DNA: TGTGCCAGCAGCTTAAGACTAGCGAACACCGGGGAGCTGTTTTTT. The encoded protein is CASSLRLANTGELFF. The full variable domain, its missing parts supplied by reference TRBV7-9 and TRBJ2-2, is DTGVSQNPRHKITKRGQNVTFRCDPISEHNRLYWYRQTLGQGPEFLTYFQNEAQLEKSRLLSDRFSAERPKGSFSTLEIQRTEQGDSAMYLCASSLRLANTGELFFGEGSRLTVL.

This chain uses TRBV2 with TRBJ1-2, with D unresolved. Per germline, CDR1 SNHLY and CDR2 FYNNEI. The CDR3 totals 14 residues. With 2 bases removed from V and 4 bases from J, the gap between germline ends came to 11 bases. CDR3 nucleotides: TGTGCCAGCAGTGAATCATACAGCCTCTATGGCTACACCTTC. Translation gives CASSESYSLYGYTF.

The CDR3 is CASSFAVNYGYTF. As DNA, the CDR3 is TGTGCCAGCAGCTTTGCGGTTAACTATGGCTACACCTTC. The chain has TRBV7-8 and TRBJ1-2; D is unclear. Trimming removed 3 bases from V and 1 base from J, with 6 bases in between. The V gene's germline CDR1 is SGHVS and CDR2 FQNEAQ. This CDR3 has 13 amino acids.

The gene calls are TRBV12-1 and TRBJ1-2. TRBV12-1 is classified as a pseudogene. The CDR3 covers 14 residues. CDR3 amino acids: CASSLPRGARGYTF. Written as DNA, the CDR3 is TGTGCCAGCAGCCTTCCAAGGGGGGCTCGGGGCTACACCTTC.

The chain links TRBV6-5 to TRBJ1-3, with D unclear. The CDR3 consists of 15 residues. V lost 0 bases to trimming and J lost 4 bases, with 10 bases between them. Per the germline V gene, CDR1 is MNHEY and CDR2 is SVGAGI. The CDR3 protein is CASSYSWGTGNTIYF. The CDR3 DNA sequence: TGTGCCAGCAGTTACTCGTGGGGAACGGGAAACACCATATATTTT.

The genes are TRBV7-3 and TRBJ1-6; possibly TRBD1 for D (6 bases). CDR1 and CDR2 from the germline V gene are SGHTA and FQGTGA. V was cut by 3 bases and J by 4 bases, with 7 bases left in between. This CDR3 is 14 amino acids long. For the CDR3, the DNA is TGTGCCAGCAGCTTGGACAGTTATAATTCACCCCTCCACTTT. This encodes CASSLDSYNSPLHF.

A note on this clone: This sample includes further DNA sequences coding for the same CDR3. This chain links TRBV5-1 with TRBJ2-7, with D tentatively TRBD1 (5 bases). V lost 2 bases, J lost 1 base, and 7 bases lay in between. The germline V gene encodes CDR1 SGHRS and CDR2 YFSETQ. The CDR3 extends over 13 amino acids. The DNA for the CDR3 is TGCGCCAGCAGCTTAACAGGTTCCTACGAGCAGTACTTC. It yields the protein CASSLTGSYEQYF.

The rearrangement uses TRBV7-2 and TRBJ2-1; 7 nucleotides align to TRBD2. After removal of 3 bases from V and 5 bases from J, the junction contained 1 base not matched to a gene. The CDR3 length is 13 residues. CDR1 is SGHTA and CDR2 is FQGNSA in the germline V gene. CDR3 sequence: CASSLGLNNEQFF. Written as DNA, the CDR3 is TGTGCCAGCAGCTTGGGACTAAACAATGAGCAGTTCTTC.

V and J are TRBV12-2 and TRBJ2-7; TRBD2 reflects the table's D call only, with no check against the DNA. TRBV12-2 is noted as a pseudogene. This CDR3 region has 16 residues. The CDR3 sequence is CASRLKRSGVSYEQYF. The CDR3 DNA reads as TGTGCAAGTCGCTTAAAACGGTCGGGAGTATCCTACGAGCAGTACTTC.

The rearrangement uses TRBV28 and TRBJ1-5; 9 nucleotides agree with TRBD1. Germline V gene data show CDR1 as MDHEN and CDR2 as SYDVKM. The CDR3 contains 15 residues. The junction had 5 bases not matched to a gene; V was cut back by 6 bases and J by 2 bases. The CDR3 loop is CASRGDRDGNQPQHF. CDR3 nucleotides: TGTGCCAGCAGAGGGGACAGGGATGGCAATCAGCCCCAGCATTTT.

As concerns this clone: The same CDR3 also results from other DNA sequences found in this sample. This chain uses TRBV5-1 with TRBJ2-7; D is undetermined. V lost 0 bases, J lost 3 bases, and 7 bases lay in between. Germline CDR1 reads SGHRS; CDR2 reads YFSETQ. This CDR3 contains 13 residues. The CDR3 reads CASSLVGDYEQYF. The DNA of the CDR3 is TGCGCCAGCAGCTTGGTAGGTGACTACGAGCAGTACTTC.

V is TRBV16 and J is TRBJ1-5; TRBD1 might be the D (5 bases). Germline V gene data show CDR1 as KGHSY and CDR2 as FQNENV. The CDR3 extends over 17 amino acids. Trimming stripped 1 base from V and 3 bases from J, with 16 bases between. Here the CDR3 reads CASSQLETERFNQPQHF. The CDR3 nucleotides read TGTGCCAGCAGCCAATTAGAGACAGAGAGATTCAATCAGCCCCAGCATTTT.

V gene TRBV5-1 combines with J gene TRBJ2-5; TRBD2 might be the D (6 bases). Trimming removed 4 bases from V and 4 bases from J, with 14 bases in between. The CDR3 sequence is 14 residues long. Germline V gene data show CDR1 as SGHRS and CDR2 as YFSETQ. CDR3 sequence reads: CASSQGPGGETQYF. CDR3 bases: TGCGCCAGCAGCCAAGGGCCCGGGGGAGAGACCCAGTACTTC.

V and J are TRBV6-5 and TRBJ2-2; 8 bases line up with TRBD1. V lost 10 bases, J lost 0 bases, and 4 bases stayed unmatched. Germline CDR1 MNHEY, CDR2 SVGAGI. This CDR3 contains 14 residues. The CDR3 sequence is CATRQGPNTGELFF. The CDR3 DNA reads TGTGCCACAAGACAGGGGCCGAACACCGGGGAGCTGTTTTTT.

This chain joins TRBV27 and TRBJ2-2; TRBD1 matches at 8 bases. Per germline, CDR1 MNHEY and CDR2 SMNVEV (reference sequence). V shed 5 bases and J 1 base; nucleotides not matched to a gene: 9. The CDR3 is made up of 17 amino acids. This chain's CDR3 is CASSPIYGTGNTGELFF. The CDR3 DNA follows: TGTGCCAGCAGTCCTATCTATGGGACAGGGAACACCGGGGAGCTGTTTTTT.

This chain joins TRBV28 and TRBJ1-6; 7 nucleotides match TRBD1. CDR3 length: 15 amino acids. CDR1 is MDHEN and CDR2 is SYDVKM in the germline V gene. V lost 2 bases, J lost 10 bases, and 8 bases stayed unmatched. The CDR3 region is CASSLEGRGESPLHF. The CDR3 DNA reads as TGTGCCAGCAGTTTAGAAGGCAGGGGGGAATCACCCCTCCACTTT.

The chain carries TRBV7-2 and TRBJ2-1; tentative D call: TRBD2 (6 bases). The V and J ends lost 5 bases and 8 bases respectively, with 16 bases between them. Germline CDR1 is SGHTA and CDR2 is FQGNSA. This CDR3 comprises 14 residues. CDR3 nucleotides: TGTGCCAGCAGCCGTACTAGATCGGGAGATGAGCAGTTCTTC. It encodes CASSRTRSGDEQFF.

This sequence joins TRBV4-3 and TRBJ2-3; D not resolved. Trimming removed 1 base from V and 7 bases from J, with 18 bases in between. Germline V lookup: CDR1 LGHNA, CDR2 YSLEER. The CDR3 has 16 amino acids. CDR3 coding DNA: TGCGCCAGCAGCCAAGCGTTTGGGTCTGCTACTAATACGCAGTATTTT. It is translated as CASSQAFGSATNTQYF.